This T cell receptor beta chain comes out of a study of cytomegalovirus exposure and HLA in healthy donors. Whole-study findings and limits: The authors excluded some V segments, including TRBV6-2 and TRBV6-3, as indistinguishable.

PCR employed 60 Vbeta and 13 Jbeta primers. Profiling relied on immunoSEQ multiplex PCR, and the TCRdb table lists in-frame clones only, not all of them. The sample has 30,000 to 35,000 clones. The V and J ends lost 5 bases and 3 bases respectively, with 17 bases between them. The CDR3 contains 15 residues. Germline V gene data show CDR1 as SGHAT and CDR2 as FQDESV (reference sequence). While unrecorded immune exposures were likely, the donors were nominally healthy when sampled. On this clone itself: The antigen remains undetermined.

The TCR sequence derives from a woman aged 40 to 50 in good health and CMV-seropositive. The rearrangement uses TRBV11-1 and TRBJ2-7, with a possible D match to TRBD2 (7 bases). Sequences were obtained from PBMCs. This CDR3 reads CASSQGREEVYEQYF. The CDR3 nucleotides read TGTGCCAGCAGCCAGGGGAGGGAAGAAGTCTACGAGCAGTACTTC.